Shown below are 28 T cell receptor beta chains from a single sample sequenced in a study of T-cell memory formation after mild COVID-19. TCRdb analysed the 5' RACE reads with MiXCR anew, one entry per CDR3 protein. The table lists about 400,000 distinct CDR3 sequences, about 17% of them singletons. The sample comprised PBMCs or a T cell subset sorted from them (not recorded which). These receptor sequences come from a man in his late teens or twenties who had mild COVID-19 (a few samples of this study predate the infection). Cell type and time point are not known.

The chain employs TRBV11-2 and TRBJ2-2; tentative D call: TRBD2 (6 bases). This CDR3 has 17 residues. Germline V gene data show CDR1 as SGHAT and CDR2 as FQNNGV. The V end lost 2 bases, the J end lost 5 bases, and 18 bases lay between the germline ends. CDR3 sequence reads: CASSLRIRGTGTGELFF. The DNA of the CDR3 is TGTGCCAGCAGCTTACGGATCCGGGGGACTGGAACCGGGGAGCTGTTTTTT.

The rearrangement uses TRBV12-5 and TRBJ2-3; D is possibly TRBD2 (5 bases). The CDR3 has 15 amino acids. V gave up 1 base and J gave up 4 bases, with 12 bases separating them. CDR1 and CDR2 (germline): LGHNT, FRNRAP. The CDR3 DNA follows: TGTGCTAGTGGTTTGGGCGGACTTCCCCCAGATACGCAGTATTTT. Protein product: CASGLGGLPPDTQYF.

This clonotype turned up a few times. The gene calls are TRBV4-3 and TRBJ2-3, with D perhaps TRBD1 (6 bases). CDR3 length: 16 residues. Germline values: CDR1 LGHNA, CDR2 YSLEER. The germline V and J ends were trimmed by 7 bases and 5 bases, with 22 bases remaining between them. CDR3: CASTPKPMGAGDTQYF. The CDR3 DNA reads TGCGCCAGCACCCCCAAGCCCATGGGGGCCGGAGATACGCAGTATTTT.

The chain is built from TRBV25-1 and TRBJ1-2; D unresolved. Germline CDR1 reads MGHDK; CDR2 reads SYGVNS. The CDR3 has 14 residues. Between the trimmed V and J ends, which lost 6 bases and 5 bases, there was a span of 16 bases. The chain's CDR3 is CASSVGPSGYGYTF. The DNA for the CDR3 is TGTGCCAGCAGCGTTGGGCCCTCCGGGTATGGCTACACCTTC.

V is TRBV6-5 and J is TRBJ2-5, with a weak D call TRBD1 (5 bases). The CDR3 sequence is 15 residues long. The V end lost 2 bases, the J end lost 1 base, and 11 bases lay between the germline ends. The germline CDR1 and CDR2 sequences are MNHEY and SVGAGI. The CDR3 region has the DNA TGTGCCAGCAGTTACACAGGATCAGCCCAAGAGACCCAGTACTTC. Its translation is CASSYTGSAQETQYF.

This clonotype was recorded at least ten times. As DNA, the CDR3 is TGCGCCAGCAGCTTGGCCACCCCCACAGATACGCAGTATTTT. The encoded protein is CASSLATPTDTQYF. The chain couples TRBV5-1 to TRBJ2-3; the D is unclear. The CDR3 has 14 residues. The germline V gene has CDR1 SGHRS and CDR2 YFSETQ. The germline V and J ends were trimmed by 0 bases and 2 bases, with 7 bases remaining between them. The entire variable domain, with the rest obtained from reference TRBV5-1 and TRBJ2-3, is as follows: KAGVTQTPRYLIKTRGQQVTLSCSPISGHRSVSWYQQTPGQGLQFLFEYFSETQRNKGNFPGRFSGRQFSNSRSEMNVSTLELGDSALYLCASSLATPTDTQYFGPGTRLTVL.

This clonotype was observed a few times. V and J are TRBV18 and TRBJ1-5, with 7 bases matching TRBD1. The CDR3 is 15 amino acids. Germline V gene sequence: CDR1 KGHSH, CDR2 LQKENI. The V and J ends lost 3 bases and 5 bases, in that order; junction bases with no gene match: 7. The CDR3 protein is CASSPQQGSDQPQHF. The CDR3 DNA reads TGTGCCAGCTCACCTCAACAGGGGTCCGATCAGCCCCAGCATTTT.

The gene calls are TRBV5-1 and TRBJ2-1; 10 nucleotides match TRBD1. Germline trimming cut 4 bases from V and 10 bases from J; bases unmatched to any gene: 5. CDR3 length: 13 residues. Germline CDR1 is SGHRS and CDR2 is YFSETQ. CDR3 sequence: CASSPTTGGEQFF. CDR3 coding DNA: TGCGCCAGCAGCCCGACGACAGGGGGCGAGCAGTTCTTC.

This clonotype was seen ten or more times. CDR3: CASSRGGSGGETQYF. Here the CDR3 DNA reads TGTGCCAGCAGCCGCGGGGGTAGCGGGGGCGAGACCCAGTACTTC. J is TRBJ2-5 and V is TRBV7-6, with TRBD2 matching over 9 bases. Germline trimming cut 5 bases from V and 5 bases from J; bases unmatched to any gene: 9. The germline CDR1 and CDR2 sequences are SGHVS and FNYEAQ. There are 15 residues in the CDR3.

This sequence joins TRBV7-2 and TRBJ2-1; no definite D call. Per the germline V gene, CDR1 is SGHTA and CDR2 is FQGNSA. The V gene lost 3 bases and the J gene lost 5 bases, with 11 bases spanning the gap. This CDR3 has 14 residues. The CDR3, as DNA: TGTGCCAGCAGCTTTGGGGATCGGAACAATGAGCAGTTCTTC. Encoded protein: CASSFGDRNNEQFF.

The chain links TRBV5-6 to TRBJ2-7, with 8 bases identical to TRBD1. CDR1 is SGHDT, CDR2 YYEEEE, per germline. The length of the CDR3 is 14 residues. Trimming cost V 0 bases and J 6 bases; bases outside gene matches: 5. The CDR3 is CASSLARDRFEQYV. The CDR3 DNA sequence: TGTGCCAGCAGCTTGGCCCGGGACAGGTTCGAGCAGTACGTC.

The sample holds a few counts of this clonotype. J is TRBJ2-7 and V is TRBV5-1, with 9 positions matching TRBD1. This CDR3 comprises 16 residues. After removal of 4 bases from V and 3 bases from J, the junction contained 11 bases not matched to a gene. The germline V gene has CDR1 SGHRS and CDR2 YFSETQ. The DNA for the CDR3 is TGCGCCAGCAGCGGGGGGACAGGGCCCAAGGGCTACGAGCAGTACTTC. It encodes CASSGGTGPKGYEQYF.

The chain joins TRBV5-1 to TRBJ2-1, with D perhaps matching TRBD1 or TRBD2 (5 bases each). Between the trimmed V and J ends, which lost 4 bases and 5 bases, there was a span of 16 bases. The CDR3 sequence is 15 residues long. From germline, CDR1 is SGHRS and CDR2 YFSETQ. Written as DNA, the CDR3 is TGCGCCAGCAGCGCGACGGGACGCAGAGACAATGAGCAGTTCTTC. It codes for CASSATGRRDNEQFF.

The chain is built from TRBV7-6 and TRBJ2-3; D is possibly TRBD1 (5 bases). There are 13 residues in the CDR3. Germline CDR1 SGHVS, CDR2 FNYEAQ. Trimming cost V 4 bases and J 4 bases, with 9 bases left between them. CDR3 loop: CASSSGRADTQYF. In DNA, the CDR3 is TGTGCCAGCAGCTCGGGCAGGGCAGATACGCAGTATTTT.

This clonotype showed up just a few times. V is TRBV27 and J is TRBJ2-1; D is possibly TRBD2 (6 bases). Germline V lookup: CDR1 MNHEY, CDR2 SMNVEV (reference sequence). CDR3 size: 15 residues. Between the trimmed V and J ends, which lost 3 bases and 8 bases, there was a span of 17 bases. CDR3 region: CASSLWRGRKDEQFF. The CDR3 DNA reads TGTGCCAGCAGTTTGTGGCGGGGACGTAAGGATGAGCAGTTCTTC.

This clonotype appeared many times. The chain links TRBV7-2 to TRBJ2-5; perhaps TRBD2 as D (7 bases). Germline CDR1 and CDR2: SGHTA and FQGNSA. Trimming removed 3 bases at V and 0 bases at J, with 20 bases between. The length of the CDR3 is 18 residues. The CDR3 region has the DNA TGTGCCAGCAGCTTCCCCCGGGGGGCAGGGAAAAACCAAGAGACCCAGTACTTC. Translating it yields CASSFPRGAGKNQETQYF.

The gene calls are TRBV6-2 or TRBV6-3 and TRBJ1-5; TRBD1 matches 7 bases. V was pared by 6 bases and J by 6 bases, with 2 bases of the junction left unmatched. There are 12 residues in the CDR3. Germline CDR1 MNHEY, CDR2 SVGEGT. The CDR3 DNA reads TGTGCCAGCAGCCGGACAGGTCAGCCCCAGCATTTT. Translation gives CASSRTGQPQHF.

This clonotype has a handful of counts. This chain joins TRBV12-3 or TRBV12-4 and TRBJ2-1, with D possibly being TRBD1 (6 bases). V was trimmed by 6 bases and J by 4 bases, leaving 16 bases between them. The CDR3 has 15 amino acids. CDR3 nucleotide sequence: TGTGCCAGCAGGGTAGGGACATCCACTTACAATGAGCAGTTCTTC. Translating gives CASRVGTSTYNEQFF.

The V call is TRBV5-1, the J call TRBJ1-1; perhaps TRBD1 as D (5 bases). Germline V gene data show CDR1 as SGHRS and CDR2 as YFSETQ. Trimming left V 4 bases short and J 1 base short, with 14 bases between. This CDR3 has 15 amino acids. The CDR3 DNA sequence: TGCGCCAGCAGCAGGACGGGACGATGGAACACTGAAGCTTTCTTT. It encodes CASSRTGRWNTEAFF. Complete variable domain (other parts from reference TRBV5-1 and TRBJ1-1): KAGVTQTPRYLIKTRGQQVTLSCSPISGHRSVSWYQQTPGQGLQFLFEYFSETQRNKGNFPGRFSGRQFSNSRSEMNVSTLELGDSALYLCASSRTGRWNTEAFFGQGTRLTVV.

V is TRBV6-5 and J is TRBJ1-5; unclear D gene. Germline CDR1 reads MNHEY; CDR2 reads SVGAGI. This CDR3 is 14 amino acids long. Trimming pared 5 bases from V and 4 bases from J, leaving 12 bases between. As DNA, the CDR3 is TGTGCCAGCAGTGTGTCGTCAGGTAATCAGCCCCAGCATTTT. Amino acids: CASSVSSGNQPQHF.

This chain's CDR3 is CASRRSGATDTQYF. DNA for the CDR3: TGTGCCAGCCGGAGAAGCGGGGCCACAGATACGCAGTATTTT. The gene calls are TRBV6-2 or TRBV6-3 and TRBJ2-3, with 7 bases identical to TRBD2. The trim removed 8 bases at V and 2 bases at J, leaving 7 bases unmatched. The CDR3 spans 14 residues. CDR1 is MNHEY, CDR2 SVGEGT, per germline.

This clonotype was detected only a few times. V is TRBV28 and J is TRBJ2-7, with D possibly matching TRBD1 (5 bases). With 7 bases removed from V and 3 bases from J, the gap between germline ends came to 10 bases. The germline gives CDR1 MDHEN, CDR2 SYDVKM. The CDR3 is 12 residues long. CDR3: CASTQGGYEQYV. In nucleotides, the CDR3 is TGTGCCAGCACCCAGGGTGGCTACGAGCAGTACGTC.

This clonotype showed up just a few times. The chain is built from TRBV7-8 and TRBJ2-1; D may be TRBD1 (6 bases). The CDR3 loop spans 12 amino acids. Germline V gene data show CDR1 as SGHVS and CDR2 as FQNEAQ. V shed 4 bases and J shed 9 bases, with 10 bases lying between them. As DNA, the CDR3 is TGTGCCAGCAGCTACAGGGTTCGTGAGCAGTTCTTC. As protein: CASSYRVREQFF.

The table lists this clonotype with a few counts. The CDR3 coding sequence is TGTGCCAGCAGCCCTCAAAGAACAGGGGGCAATGAGCAGTTCTTC. This encodes CASSPQRTGGNEQFF. V gene TRBV11-3 combines with J gene TRBJ2-1; 8 bases map to TRBD1. The CDR3 is 15 amino acids. V shed 5 bases, J shed 6 bases, and the junction held 9 bases outside the gene matches. Germline CDR1 and CDR2: SGHNT and YENEEA. The full variable domain, in which reference TRBV11-3 and TRBJ2-1 provide the parts outside the CDR3, is EAGVVQSPRYKIIEKKQPVAFWCNPISGHNTLYWYLQNLGQGPELLIRYENEEAVDDSQLPKDRFSAERLKGVDSTLKIQPAELGDSAVYLCASSPQRTGGNEQFFGPGTRLTVL.

This clonotype was seen at least ten times. The V call is TRBV7-9, the J call TRBJ2-5; 7 nucleotides agree with TRBD1. CDR1 SEHNR and CDR2 FQNEAQ come from the germline V gene (reference sequence). Losses at the gene ends were 4 bases for V and 2 bases for J; bases not matched to a gene: 4. CDR3 size: 14 residues. For the CDR3, the DNA is TGTGCCAGCAGCTCAGGACAGGTTCAAGAGACCCAGTACTTC. Protein: CASSSGQVQETQYF.

Ten or more counts support this clonotype. This rearrangement joins TRBV5-6 to TRBJ2-3; 12 bases fit TRBD2. The ends lost 3 bases at V and 2 bases at J; junction bases unmatched: 4. CDR1 SGHDT and CDR2 YYEEEE come from the germline V gene. The CDR3 has 16 amino acids. CDR3 protein: CASSSGLAGYTDTQYF. The CDR3 DNA is TGTGCCAGCAGCTCGGGACTAGCGGGTTACACAGATACGCAGTATTTT.

This clonotype occurred many times. V and J are TRBV29-1 and TRBJ1-1; a weak D match, TRBD1 (5 bases). Deletions cut 1 base from V and 0 bases from J, with 6 bases between. The CDR3 extends over 13 amino acids. Germline CDR1 SQVTM, CDR2 ANQGSEA. CDR3 DNA: TGCAGCGTTGAAGGACAGCTGAACACTGAAGCTTTCTTT. This encodes CSVEGQLNTEAFF. The variable domain in full, with the rest retrieved from reference TRBV29-1 and TRBJ1-1, is SAVISQKPSRDICQRGTSLTIQCQVDSQVTMMFWYRQQPGQSLTLIATANQGSEATYESGFVIDKFPISRPNLTFSTLTVSNMSPEDSSIYLCSVEGQLNTEAFFGQGTRLTVV.

This clonotype has just a few counts. The J gene is TRBJ1-5, the V gene TRBV6-6, with no clear D. Trimming stripped 0 bases from V and 5 bases from J, with 11 bases between. The CDR3 contains 15 residues. CDR1 MNHNY and CDR2 SVGAGI come from the germline V gene (reference sequence). In DNA form, the CDR3 reads TGTGCCAGCAGTTACTCTGCCAGGTGGGATCAGCCCCAGCATTTT. Protein: CASSYSARWDQPQHF.